This entry describes one T cell receptor (beta chain). Its antigen is unknown. Additional DNA sequences in this sample encode the identical CDR3. cDNA prepared by RNA extraction and subsequent reverse transcription served as the template for sequencing. Sequencing was performed with immunoSEQ multiplex PCR; in TCRdb, only in-frame clones are kept and a portion is missing. This table has under 70,000 clones, 60% appearing once. The sample is drawn from a study of CD8+ T cells in alopecia areata. On the study more broadly: Treated patients were dosed with oral tofacitinib, taking 5 to 10 mg twice daily. The duration of tofacitinib was 6 to 18 months, with 6 months off drug afterward. General study findings and limits: Scalp lesions, especially in alopecia totalis/universalis, had higher clonality than normal scalp.

Both peripheral blood and punch biopsies of lesional scalp skin were obtained from patients who had alopecia areata. The sequencing used CD8+ T cells sorted from blood, collected at week 0. The TCR sequence derives from a human donor with alopecia areata.

This chain's CDR3 is CASSHSGTGSYEQYF. Written as DNA, the CDR3 is TGCGCCAGCAGCCATTCCGGGACAGGCTCTTACGAGCAGTACTTC. This rearrangement joins TRBV4-3 to TRBJ2-7, with 8 bases lining up with TRBD1. The CDR3 loop spans 15 amino acids. Germline assignment: CDR1 LGHNA and CDR2 YSLEER. V was pared by 3 bases and J by 4 bases, with 8 bases of the junction left unmatched.